This T cell receptor (beta chain) was sequenced during a study of T cells in Graves' hyperthyroidism and ophthalmopathy. A remark on this clonotype: Its antigen remains unknown.

There were TCR beta CDR3 regions amplified from RNA transcripts. HTBI primers were the set used in a first-round RT-PCR of the TCR CDR3. TCRdb reprocessed the multiplex PCR reads via MiXCR and lists one record per CDR3 protein. The profile shows hundreds of thousands of distinct CDR3 sequences, about 17% of them singletons. Overall study findings and caveats: Separation of ophthalmopathy from stable hyperthyroidism was achieved by a 13 V-J model.

The CDR3 sequence is 13 residues long. Trimming left V 0 bases short and J 4 bases short, with 4 bases between. Germline lookup yields CDR1 MNHEY and CDR2 SVGAGI. The sample comprised blood. The TCR was taken from a woman aged 30 to 39 with Graves' hyperthyroidism. The chain recombines TRBV6-5 with TRBJ2-1; D is ambiguous. The CDR3 spells CASSYSQYNEQFF. In DNA, the CDR3 is TGTGCCAGCAGTTACTCCCAATACAATGAGCAGTTCTTC.